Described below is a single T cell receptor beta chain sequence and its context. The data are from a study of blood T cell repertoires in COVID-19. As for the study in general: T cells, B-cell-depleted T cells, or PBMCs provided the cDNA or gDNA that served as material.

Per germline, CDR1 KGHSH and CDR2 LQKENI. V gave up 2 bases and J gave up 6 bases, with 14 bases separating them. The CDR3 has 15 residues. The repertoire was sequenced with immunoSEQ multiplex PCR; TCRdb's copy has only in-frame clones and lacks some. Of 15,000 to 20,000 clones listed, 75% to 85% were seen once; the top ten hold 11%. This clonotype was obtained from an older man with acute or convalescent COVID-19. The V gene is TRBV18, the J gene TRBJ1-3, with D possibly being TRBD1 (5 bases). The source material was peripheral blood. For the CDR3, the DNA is TGTGCCAGCTCACCAGGAGGGGACGGTAAAAACACCATATATTTT. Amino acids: CASSPGGDGKNTIYF.